Given below is one TCR beta chain in context. The sample comes from a study of cytomegalovirus exposure and HLA in healthy donors. This CDR3 is built from 15 residues. Trimming removed 5 bases from V and 3 bases from J; junction bases left unmatched: 4. Germline CDR1 is SNHLY and CDR2 is FYNNEI. PCR employed 60 Vbeta and 13 Jbeta primers. Clones were sequenced by immunoSEQ multiplex PCR, and TCRdb holds only the in-frame ones, with some missing. Of around 160,000 clones in the sample, about 80% are singletons; the top ten hold around 2.3%. The TCR comes from a man aged 50 or older in good health and CMV-seropositive. The sequencing sample was made of PBMCs. The J gene is TRBJ1-4, the V gene TRBV2; 9 bases are shared with TRBD1. Here the CDR3 reads CASSSRTGANEKLFF. CDR3 nucleotides: TGTGCCAGCAGTTCCCGGACAGGGGCTAATGAAAAACTGTTTTTT.